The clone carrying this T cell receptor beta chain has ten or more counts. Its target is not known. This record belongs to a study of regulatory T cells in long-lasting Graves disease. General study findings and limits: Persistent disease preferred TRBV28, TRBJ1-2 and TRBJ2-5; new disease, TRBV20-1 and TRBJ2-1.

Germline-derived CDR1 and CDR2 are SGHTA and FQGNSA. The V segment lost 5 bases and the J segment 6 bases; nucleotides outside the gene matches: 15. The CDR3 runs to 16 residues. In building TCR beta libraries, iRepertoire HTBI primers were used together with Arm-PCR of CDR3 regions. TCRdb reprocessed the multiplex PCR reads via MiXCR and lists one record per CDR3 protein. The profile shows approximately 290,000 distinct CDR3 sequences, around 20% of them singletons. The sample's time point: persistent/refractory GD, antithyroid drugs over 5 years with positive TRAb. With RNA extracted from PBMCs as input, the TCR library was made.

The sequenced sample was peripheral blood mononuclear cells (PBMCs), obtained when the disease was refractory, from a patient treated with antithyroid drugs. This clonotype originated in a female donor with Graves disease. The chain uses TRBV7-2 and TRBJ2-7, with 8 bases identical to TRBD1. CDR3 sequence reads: CASSTPRGQGGGEQYF. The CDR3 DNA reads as TGTGCCAGCAGCACCCCCCGAGGACAGGGAGGAGGCGAGCAGTACTTC.